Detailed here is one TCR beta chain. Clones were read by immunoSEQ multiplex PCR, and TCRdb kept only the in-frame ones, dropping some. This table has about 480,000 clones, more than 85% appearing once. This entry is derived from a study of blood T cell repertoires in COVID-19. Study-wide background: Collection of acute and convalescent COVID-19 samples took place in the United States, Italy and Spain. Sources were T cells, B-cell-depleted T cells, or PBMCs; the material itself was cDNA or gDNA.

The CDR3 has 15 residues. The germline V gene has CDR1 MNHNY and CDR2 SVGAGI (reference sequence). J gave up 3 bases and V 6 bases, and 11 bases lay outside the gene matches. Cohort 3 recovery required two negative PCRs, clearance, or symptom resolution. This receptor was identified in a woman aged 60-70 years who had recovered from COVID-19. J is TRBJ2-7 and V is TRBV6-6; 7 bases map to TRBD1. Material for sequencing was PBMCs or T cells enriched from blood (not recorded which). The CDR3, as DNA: TGTGCCAGCAGCATGGGGCCGGGACAGCTCTACGAGCAGTACGTC. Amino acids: CASSMGPGQLYEQYV.